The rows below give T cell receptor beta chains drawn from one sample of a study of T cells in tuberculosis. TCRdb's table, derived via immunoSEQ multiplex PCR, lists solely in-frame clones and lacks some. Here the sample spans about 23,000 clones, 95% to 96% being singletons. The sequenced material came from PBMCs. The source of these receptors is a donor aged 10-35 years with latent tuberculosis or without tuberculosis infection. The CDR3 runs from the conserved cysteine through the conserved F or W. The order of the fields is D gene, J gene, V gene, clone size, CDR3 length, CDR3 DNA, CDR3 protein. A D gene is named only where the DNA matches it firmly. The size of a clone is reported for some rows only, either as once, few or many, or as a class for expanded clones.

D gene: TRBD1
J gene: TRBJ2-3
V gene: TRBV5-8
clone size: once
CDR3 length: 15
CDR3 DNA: TGTGCCAGCAGCTTGGGACAGGGAAGCACAGATACGCAGTATTTT
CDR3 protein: CASSLGQGSTDTQYF

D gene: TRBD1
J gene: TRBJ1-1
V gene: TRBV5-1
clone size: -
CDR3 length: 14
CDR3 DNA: TGCGCCAGCAGACTTGGACAGGGGGGCACTGAAGCTTTCTTT
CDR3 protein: CASRLGQGGTEAFF

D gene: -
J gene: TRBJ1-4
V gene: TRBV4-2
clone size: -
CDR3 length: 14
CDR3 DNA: TGTGCCAGCAGCCCGATTGAGGATAATGAAAAACTGTTTTTT
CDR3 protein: CASSPIEDNEKLFF

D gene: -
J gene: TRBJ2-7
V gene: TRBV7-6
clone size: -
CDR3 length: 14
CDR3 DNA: TGTGCCAGCAGCTTAGGAGGCAGTTACTACGAGCAGTACTTC
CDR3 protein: CASSLGGSYYEQYF

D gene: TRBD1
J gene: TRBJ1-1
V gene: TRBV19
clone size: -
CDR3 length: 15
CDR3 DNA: TGTGCCAGTAGTATAATTCAGGGGGCCGAGGCTGAAGCTTTCTTT
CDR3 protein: CASSIIQGAEAEAFF

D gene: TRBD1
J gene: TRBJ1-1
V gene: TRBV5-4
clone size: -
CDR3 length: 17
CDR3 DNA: TGTGCCAGCAGCTTGGTGAACCCTCAGGGGGTCATCCCTGAAGCTTTCTTT
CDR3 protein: CASSLVNPQGVIPEAFF

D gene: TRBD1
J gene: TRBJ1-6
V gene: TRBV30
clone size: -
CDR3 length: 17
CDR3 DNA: TGTGCCTGGGCCCGGATGCAGGGGGCATCAGGGAATTCACCCCTCCACTTT
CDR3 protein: CAWARMQGASGNSPLHF

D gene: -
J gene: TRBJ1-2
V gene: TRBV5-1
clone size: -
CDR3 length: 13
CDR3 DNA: TGCGCCAGCAGCGCGGACAGCGGCTATGGCTACACCTTC
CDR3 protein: CASSADSGYGYTF

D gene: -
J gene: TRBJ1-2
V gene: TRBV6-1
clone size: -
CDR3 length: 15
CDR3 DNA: TGTGCCAGCAGTGCAACCCGGACACCTAACTATGGCTACACCTTC
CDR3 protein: CASSATRTPNYGYTF

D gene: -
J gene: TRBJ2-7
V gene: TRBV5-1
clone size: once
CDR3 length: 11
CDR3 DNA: TGCGCCAGCAGCTCAGGCGACGAGCAGTACTTC
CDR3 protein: CASSSGDEQYF

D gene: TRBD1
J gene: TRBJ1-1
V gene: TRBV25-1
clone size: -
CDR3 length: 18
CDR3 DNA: TGTGCCAGCAGGGAATTTGGGATTGGGGGGACAGCGAACACTGAAGCTTTCTTT
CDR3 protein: CASREFGIGGTANTEAFF

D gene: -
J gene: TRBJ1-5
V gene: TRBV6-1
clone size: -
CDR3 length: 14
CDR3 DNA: TGTGCCAGCAGTGAAGCGACAGGTAATCAGCCCCAGCATTTT
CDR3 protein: CASSEATGNQPQHF

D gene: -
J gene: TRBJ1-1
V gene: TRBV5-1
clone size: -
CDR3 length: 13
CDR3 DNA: TGCGCCAGCAGTACGGGGTCCGGCTTTGAAGCTTTCTTT
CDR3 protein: CASSTGSGFEAFF

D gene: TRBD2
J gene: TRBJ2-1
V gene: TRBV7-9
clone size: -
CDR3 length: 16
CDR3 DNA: TGTGCCAGCAGCTCCTTATTAGCGGGGGGCTACAATGAGCAGTTCTTC
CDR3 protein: CASSSLLAGGYNEQFF

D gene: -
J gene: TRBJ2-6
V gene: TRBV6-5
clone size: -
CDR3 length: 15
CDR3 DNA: TGTGCCAGCAGTTACCTCGGGGCTGGGGCCAACGTCCTGACTTTC
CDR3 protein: CASSYLGAGANVLTF

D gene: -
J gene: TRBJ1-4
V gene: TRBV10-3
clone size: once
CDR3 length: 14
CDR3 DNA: TGTGCCATCAGTGAGGTCGGTGCAGGGGAAAAACTGTTTTTT
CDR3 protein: CAISEVGAGEKLFF

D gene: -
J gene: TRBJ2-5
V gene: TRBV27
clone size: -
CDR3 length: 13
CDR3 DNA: TGTGCCAGCAGTTCTGCGGGCCAAGAGACCCAGTACTTC
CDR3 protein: CASSSAGQETQYF

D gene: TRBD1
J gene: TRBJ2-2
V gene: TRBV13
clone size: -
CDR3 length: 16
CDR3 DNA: TGTGCCAGCAGCCACAGGGGGCGGGCTGTGACCGGGGAGCTGTTTTTT
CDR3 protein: CASSHRGRAVTGELFF

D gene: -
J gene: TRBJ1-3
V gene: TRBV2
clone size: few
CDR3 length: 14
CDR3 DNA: TGTGCCAGCAGGGGGCCAGCGATGGTAAACACCATATATTTT
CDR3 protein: CASRGPAMVNTIYF

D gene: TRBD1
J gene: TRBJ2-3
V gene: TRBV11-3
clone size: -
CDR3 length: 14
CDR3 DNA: TGTGCCAGCAGGGCCCGGGACAGGAAAGATACGCAGTATTTT
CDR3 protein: CASRARDRKDTQYF

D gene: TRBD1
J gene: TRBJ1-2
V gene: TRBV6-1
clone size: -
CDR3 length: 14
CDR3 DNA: TGTGCCAGCAGTATTGGAGGACAGGGCTATGGCTACACCTTC
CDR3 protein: CASSIGGQGYGYTF

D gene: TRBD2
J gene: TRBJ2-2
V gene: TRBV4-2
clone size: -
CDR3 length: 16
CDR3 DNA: TGTGCCAGCAGCCAAGCGGGAGGGTTTAACACCGGGGAGCTGTTTTTT
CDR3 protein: CASSQAGGFNTGELFF

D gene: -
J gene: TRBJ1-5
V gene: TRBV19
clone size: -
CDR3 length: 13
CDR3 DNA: TGTGCCAGTAGCGGCAGGTCCTCAGGGACCCAGCATTTT
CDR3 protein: CASSGRSSGTQHF

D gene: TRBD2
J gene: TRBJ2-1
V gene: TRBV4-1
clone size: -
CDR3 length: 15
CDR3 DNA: TGCGCCAGCAGCCTAGCGGGGGGGTCCTACAATGAGCAGTTCTTC
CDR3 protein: CASSLAGGSYNEQFF

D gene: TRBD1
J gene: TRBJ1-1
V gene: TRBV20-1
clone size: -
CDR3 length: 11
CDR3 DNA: TGCAGTGCCCAACAGGGGGATGGAGCTTTCTTT
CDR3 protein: CSAQQGDGAFF

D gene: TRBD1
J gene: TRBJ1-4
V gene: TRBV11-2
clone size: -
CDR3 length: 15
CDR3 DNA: TGTGCCAGCAGCATAAACAGGGGAGCCGGTGAAAAACTGTTTTTT
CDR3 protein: CASSINRGAGEKLFF

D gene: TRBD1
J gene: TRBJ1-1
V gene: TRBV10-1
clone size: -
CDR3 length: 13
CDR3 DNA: TGCGCCAGCAGTCTGGGACAGGGCTTTGGGGCTTTCTTT
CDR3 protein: CASSLGQGFGAFF

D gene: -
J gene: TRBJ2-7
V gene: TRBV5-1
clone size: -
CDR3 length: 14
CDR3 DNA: TGCGCCAGCAGCTTGGTGGCGGAGGTATACGAGCAGTACTTC
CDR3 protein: CASSLVAEVYEQYF

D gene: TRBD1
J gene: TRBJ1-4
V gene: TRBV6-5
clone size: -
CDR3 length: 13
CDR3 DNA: TGTGCCAGCAGCAGGGGGCTGGGTGAAAAACTGTTTTTT
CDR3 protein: CASSRGLGEKLFF

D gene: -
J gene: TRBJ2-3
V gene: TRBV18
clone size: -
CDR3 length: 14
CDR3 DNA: TGTGCCAGCTCACCACCGAGCGTGCCAGATACGCAGTATTTT
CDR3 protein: CASSPPSVPDTQYF

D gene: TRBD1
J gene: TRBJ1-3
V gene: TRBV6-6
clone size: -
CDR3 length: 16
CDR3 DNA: TGTGCCAGCAGACTGACAGGGGATTACTCTGGAAACACCATATATTTT
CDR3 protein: CASRLTGDYSGNTIYF

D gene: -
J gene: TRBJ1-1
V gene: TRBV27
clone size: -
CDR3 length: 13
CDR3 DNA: TGTGCCAGCAGTCGAACAGTTAACACTGAAGCTTTCTTT
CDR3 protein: CASSRTVNTEAFF

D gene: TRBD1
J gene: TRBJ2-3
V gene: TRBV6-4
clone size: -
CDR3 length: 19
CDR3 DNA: TGTGCCAGCATTTGCGGGACAGGGGATTGGAGAACACACGCAGATACGCAGTATTTT
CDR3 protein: CASICGTGDWRTHADTQYF

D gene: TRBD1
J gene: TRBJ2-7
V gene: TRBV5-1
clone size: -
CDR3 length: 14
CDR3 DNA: TGCGCCAGCAGCTTGCGGCCAGGGGGCTACGAGCAGTACTTC
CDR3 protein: CASSLRPGGYEQYF

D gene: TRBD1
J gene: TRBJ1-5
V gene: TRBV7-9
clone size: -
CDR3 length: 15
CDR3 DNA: TGTGCCAGCAGCTTAAGAGACAGGGATAGTCAGCCCCAGCATTTT
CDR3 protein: CASSLRDRDSQPQHF

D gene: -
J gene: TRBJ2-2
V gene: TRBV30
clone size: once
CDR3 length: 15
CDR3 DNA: TGTGCCTGGGTCGCGGAGGGTGGCGTCACCGGGGAGCTGTTTTTT
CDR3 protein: CAWVAEGGVTGELFF

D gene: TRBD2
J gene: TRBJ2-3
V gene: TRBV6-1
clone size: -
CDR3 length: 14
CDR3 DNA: TGTGCCAGCAGTGACAGCGGGGGGGCAGATACGCAGTATTTT
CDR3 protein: CASSDSGGADTQYF

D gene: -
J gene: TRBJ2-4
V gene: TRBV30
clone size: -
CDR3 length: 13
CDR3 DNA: TGTGCCTGGAGCTCTCTAGCCAAAAACATTCAGTACTTC
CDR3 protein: CAWSSLAKNIQYF

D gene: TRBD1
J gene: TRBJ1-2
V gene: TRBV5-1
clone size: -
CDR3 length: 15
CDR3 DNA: TGCGCCAGCAGCAGAGGACAGGGCACTAACTATGGCTACACCTTC
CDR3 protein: CASSRGQGTNYGYTF

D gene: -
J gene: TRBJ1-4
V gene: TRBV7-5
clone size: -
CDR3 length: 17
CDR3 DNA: TGTGTCAGAAGCTTAGTGGGTCTGACCCCCGGGGGAGAAAAACTGTTTTTT
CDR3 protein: CVRSLVGLTPGGEKLFF

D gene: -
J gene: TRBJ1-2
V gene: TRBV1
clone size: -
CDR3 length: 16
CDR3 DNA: TGCACCAGCAGCCAAGTGAGACAGGGCGCTAACTATGGCTACACCTTC
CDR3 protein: CTSSQVRQGANYGYTF

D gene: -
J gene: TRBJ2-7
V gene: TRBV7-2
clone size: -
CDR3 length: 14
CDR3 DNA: TGTGCCAGCAGCTCCAACGGGGGTGGTTACGAGCAGTACTTC
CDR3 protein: CASSSNGGGYEQYF

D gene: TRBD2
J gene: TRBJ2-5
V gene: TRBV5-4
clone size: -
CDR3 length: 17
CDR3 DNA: TGTGCCAGCAGCGCCAGACTTGGCGGGGGGATCAGTGAGACCCAGTACTTC
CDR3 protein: CASSARLGGGISETQYF

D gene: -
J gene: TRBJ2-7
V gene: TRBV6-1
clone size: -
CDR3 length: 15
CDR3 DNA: TGTGCCAGCATCACTACAGGGTTCGGGTCCTACGAGCAGTACTTC
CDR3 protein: CASITTGFGSYEQYF

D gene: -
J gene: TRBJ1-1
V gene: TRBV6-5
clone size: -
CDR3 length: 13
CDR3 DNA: TGTGCCAGCAGTTCCTACAGGGACACTGAAGCTTTCTTT
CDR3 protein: CASSSYRDTEAFF

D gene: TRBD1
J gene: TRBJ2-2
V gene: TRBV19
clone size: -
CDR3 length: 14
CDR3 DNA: TGTGCCAGTACCTTTACAGGGGGCACCGGGGAGCTGTTTTTT
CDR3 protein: CASTFTGGTGELFF

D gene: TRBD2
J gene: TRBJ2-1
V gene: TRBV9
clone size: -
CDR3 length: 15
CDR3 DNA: TGTGCCAGCAGCGTAGGCCCTAGCGGGGACAATGAGCAGTTCTTC
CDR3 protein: CASSVGPSGDNEQFF

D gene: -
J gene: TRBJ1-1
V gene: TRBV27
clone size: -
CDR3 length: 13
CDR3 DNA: TGTGCCAGCGCGTCCCGAGGATACACTGAAGCTTTCTTT
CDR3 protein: CASASRGYTEAFF

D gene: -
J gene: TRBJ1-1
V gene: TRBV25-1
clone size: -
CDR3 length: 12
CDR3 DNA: TGTGCCAGCAGAGATGACAGTTTTGAAGCTTTCTTT
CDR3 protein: CASRDDSFEAFF